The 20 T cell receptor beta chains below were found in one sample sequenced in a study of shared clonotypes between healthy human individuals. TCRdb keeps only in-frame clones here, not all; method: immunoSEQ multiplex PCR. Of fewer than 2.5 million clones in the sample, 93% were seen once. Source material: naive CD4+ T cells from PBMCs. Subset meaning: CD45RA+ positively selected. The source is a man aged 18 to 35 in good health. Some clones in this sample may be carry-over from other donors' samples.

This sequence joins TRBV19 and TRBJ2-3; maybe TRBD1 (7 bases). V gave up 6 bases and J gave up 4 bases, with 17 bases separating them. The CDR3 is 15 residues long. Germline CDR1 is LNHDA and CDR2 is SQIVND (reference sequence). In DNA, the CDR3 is TGTGCCAGTAGAAATCCAGGGGGGCGGCCAGATACGCAGTATTTT. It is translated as CASRNPGGRPDTQYF.

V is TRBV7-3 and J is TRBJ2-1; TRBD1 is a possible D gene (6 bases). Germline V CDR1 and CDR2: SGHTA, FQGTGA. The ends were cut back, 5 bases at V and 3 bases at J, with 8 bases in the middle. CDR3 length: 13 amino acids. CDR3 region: CASSPTGYNEQFF. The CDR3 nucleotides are TGTGCCAGCAGCCCGACAGGCTACAATGAGCAGTTCTTC.

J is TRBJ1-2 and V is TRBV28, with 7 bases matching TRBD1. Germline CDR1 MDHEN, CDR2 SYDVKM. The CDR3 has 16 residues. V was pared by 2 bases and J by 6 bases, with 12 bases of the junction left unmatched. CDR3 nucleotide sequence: TGTGCCAGCAGTTTAGCAGGGAGGGGGCCTGGAGATGGCTACACCTTC. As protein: CASSLAGRGPGDGYTF.

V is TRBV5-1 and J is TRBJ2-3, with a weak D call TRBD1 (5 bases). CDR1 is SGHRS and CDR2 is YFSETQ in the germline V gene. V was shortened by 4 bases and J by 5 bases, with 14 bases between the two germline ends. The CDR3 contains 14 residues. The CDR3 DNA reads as TGCGCCAGCAGCGCCACCAGGGATGGAGATACGCAGTATTTT. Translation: CASSATRDGDTQYF.

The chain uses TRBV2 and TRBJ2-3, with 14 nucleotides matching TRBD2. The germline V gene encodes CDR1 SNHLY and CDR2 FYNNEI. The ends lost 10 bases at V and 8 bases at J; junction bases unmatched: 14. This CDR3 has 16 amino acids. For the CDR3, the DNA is TGTGCCAACGTAATAACTCCGGGACTAGCGGGAGCTACGCAGTATTTT. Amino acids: CANVITPGLAGATQYF. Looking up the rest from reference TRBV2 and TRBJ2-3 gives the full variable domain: EPEVTQTPSHQVTQMGQEVILRCVPISNHLYFYWYRQILGQKVEFLVSFYNNEISEKSEIFDDQFSVERPDGSNFTLKIRSTKLEDSAMYFCANVITPGLAGATQYFGPGTRLTVL.

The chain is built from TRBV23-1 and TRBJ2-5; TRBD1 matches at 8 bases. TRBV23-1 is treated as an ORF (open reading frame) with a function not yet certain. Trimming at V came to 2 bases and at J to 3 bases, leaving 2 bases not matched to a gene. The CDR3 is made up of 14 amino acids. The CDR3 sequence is CASSQMGQEETQYF. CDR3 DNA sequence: TGCGCCAGCAGTCAAATGGGACAGGAAGAGACCCAGTACTTC.

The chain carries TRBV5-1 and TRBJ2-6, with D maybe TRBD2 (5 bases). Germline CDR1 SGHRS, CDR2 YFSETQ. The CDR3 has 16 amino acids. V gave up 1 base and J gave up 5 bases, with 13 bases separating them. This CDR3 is CASSLKRPDWANVLTF. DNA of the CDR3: TGCGCCAGCAGCTTGAAGCGGCCGGACTGGGCCAACGTCCTGACTTTC. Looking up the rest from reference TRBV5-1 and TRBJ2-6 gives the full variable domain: KAGVTQTPRYLIKTRGQQVTLSCSPISGHRSVSWYQQTPGQGLQFLFEYFSETQRNKGNFPGRFSGRQFSNSRSEMNVSTLELGDSALYLCASSLKRPDWANVLTFGAGSRLTVL.

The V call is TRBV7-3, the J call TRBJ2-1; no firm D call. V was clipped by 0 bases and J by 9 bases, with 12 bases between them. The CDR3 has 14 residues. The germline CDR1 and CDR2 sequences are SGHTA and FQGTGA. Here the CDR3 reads CASSLTIGRAEQFF. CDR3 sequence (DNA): TGTGCCAGCAGCTTAACTATTGGTAGGGCTGAGCAGTTCTTC.

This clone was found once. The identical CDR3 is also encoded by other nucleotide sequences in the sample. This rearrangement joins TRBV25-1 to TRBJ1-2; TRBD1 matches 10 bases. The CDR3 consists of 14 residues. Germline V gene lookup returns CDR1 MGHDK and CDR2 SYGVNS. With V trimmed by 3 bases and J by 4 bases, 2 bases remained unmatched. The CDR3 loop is CASSETGGGYGYTF. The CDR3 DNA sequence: TGTGCCAGCAGTGAGACAGGGGGCGGCTATGGCTACACCTTC.

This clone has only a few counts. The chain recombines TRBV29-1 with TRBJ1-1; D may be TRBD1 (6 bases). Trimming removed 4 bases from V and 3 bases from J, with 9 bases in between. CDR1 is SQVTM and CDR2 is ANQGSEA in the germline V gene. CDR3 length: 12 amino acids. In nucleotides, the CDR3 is TGCAGCGTTGCAGGGGCTTACACTGAAGCTTTCTTT. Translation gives CSVAGAYTEAFF.

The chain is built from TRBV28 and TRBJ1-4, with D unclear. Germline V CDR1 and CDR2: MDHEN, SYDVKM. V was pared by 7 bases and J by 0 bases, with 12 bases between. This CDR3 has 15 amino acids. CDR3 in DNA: TGTGCCAGCACCGGAGCTAGTGCAACTAATGAAAAACTGTTTTTT. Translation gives CASTGASATNEKLFF.

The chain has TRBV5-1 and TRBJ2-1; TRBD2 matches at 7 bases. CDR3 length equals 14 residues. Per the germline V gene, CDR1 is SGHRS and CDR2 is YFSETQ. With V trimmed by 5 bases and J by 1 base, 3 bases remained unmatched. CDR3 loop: CASRAGESYNEQFF. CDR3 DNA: TGCGCCAGCAGGGCGGGAGAATCCTACAATGAGCAGTTCTTC.

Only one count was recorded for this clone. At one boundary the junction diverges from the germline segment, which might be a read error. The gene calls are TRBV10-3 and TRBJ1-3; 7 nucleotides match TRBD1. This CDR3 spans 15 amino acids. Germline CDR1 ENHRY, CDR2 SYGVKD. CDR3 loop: CAISGQVPSGTTIYF. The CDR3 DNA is TGTGCCATCAGCGGACAGGTTCCCTCTGGAACCACCATATATTTT.

In nucleotides, the CDR3 is TGTGCCAGCAGTCCTCGGTCGGCAGGACCCTATGGCTACACCTTC. This codes for CASSPRSAGPYGYTF. This chain links TRBV28 with TRBJ1-2, with D unclear. The CDR3 runs to 15 residues. Trimming took 5 bases from V and 4 from J, leaving 17 bases between them. Germline values: CDR1 MDHEN, CDR2 SYDVKM.

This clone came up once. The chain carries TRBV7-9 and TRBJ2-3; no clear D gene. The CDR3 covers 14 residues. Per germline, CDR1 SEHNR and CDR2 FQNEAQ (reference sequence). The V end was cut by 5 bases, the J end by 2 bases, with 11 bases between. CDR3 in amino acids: CASSQGRDTDTQYF. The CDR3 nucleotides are TGTGCCAGCAGCCAAGGACGAGACACAGATACGCAGTATTTT.

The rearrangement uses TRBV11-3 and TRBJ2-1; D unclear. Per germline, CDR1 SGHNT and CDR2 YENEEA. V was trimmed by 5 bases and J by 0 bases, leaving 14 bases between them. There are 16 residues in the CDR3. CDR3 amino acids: CASSRRSGGSYNEQFF. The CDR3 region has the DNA TGTGCCAGCAGCCGCCGTTCTGGCGGCTCCTACAATGAGCAGTTCTTC.

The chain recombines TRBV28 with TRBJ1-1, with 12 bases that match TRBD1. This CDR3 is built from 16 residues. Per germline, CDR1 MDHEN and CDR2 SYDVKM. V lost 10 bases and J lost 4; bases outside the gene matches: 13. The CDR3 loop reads CATAGTGGAGSTEAFF. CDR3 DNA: TGTGCCACCGCCGGGACAGGGGGCGCAGGGTCCACTGAAGCTTTCTTT.

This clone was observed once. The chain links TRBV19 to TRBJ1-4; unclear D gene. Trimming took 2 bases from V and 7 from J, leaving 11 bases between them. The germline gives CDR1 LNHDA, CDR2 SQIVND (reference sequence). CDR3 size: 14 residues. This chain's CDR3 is CASSIMGVGEKLFF. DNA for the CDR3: TGTGCCAGTAGTATAATGGGTGTCGGTGAAAAACTGTTTTTT. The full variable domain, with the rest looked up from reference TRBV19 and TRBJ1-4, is DGGITQSPKYLFRKEGQNVTLSCEQNLNHDAMYWYRQDPGQGLRLIYYSQIVNDFQKGDIAEGYSVSREKKESFPLTVTSAQKNPTAFYLCASSIMGVGEKLFFGSGTQLSVL.

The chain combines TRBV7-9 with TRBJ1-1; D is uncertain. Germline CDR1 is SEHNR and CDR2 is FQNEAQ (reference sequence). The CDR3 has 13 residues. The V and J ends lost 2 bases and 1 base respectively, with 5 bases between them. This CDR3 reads CASSLFQNTEAFF. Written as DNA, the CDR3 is TGTGCCAGCAGCTTATTCCAGAACACTGAAGCTTTCTTT.

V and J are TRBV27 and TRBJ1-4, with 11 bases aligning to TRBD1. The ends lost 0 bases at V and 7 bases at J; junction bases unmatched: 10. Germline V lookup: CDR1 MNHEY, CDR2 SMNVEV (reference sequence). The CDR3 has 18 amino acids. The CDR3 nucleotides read TGTGCCAGCAGTTTATCCCGGGCTCGGACAGGGGGCTCTGAAAAACTGTTTTTT. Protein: CASSLSRARTGGSEKLFF. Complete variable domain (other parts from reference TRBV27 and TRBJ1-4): EAQVTQNPRYLITVTGKKLTVTCSQNMNHEYMSWYRQDPGLGLRQIYYSMNVEVTDKGDVPEGYKVSRKEKRNFPLILESPSPNQTSLYFCASSLSRARTGGSEKLFFGSGTQLSVL.